These T cell receptor beta chains were read from a single sample in a study of radiation and T cells in renal cell carcinoma. Profiled with immunoSEQ multiplex PCR; TCRdb holds only in-frame clones, not every one. The sample has roughly 170,000 clones; roughly 90% are singletons. Sequencing was performed on blood, taken from a patient whose treatment included radiotherapy and nephrectomy. These receptors originate from a woman in her fifties or sixties with renal cell carcinoma. CDR3s include the opening cysteine and the closing phenylalanine or tryptophan. Each record gives: D gene, J gene, clone size, V gene, CDR3 protein, CDR3 DNA. A D gene is named only where the DNA matches it firmly. Not all rows give a size; the values are once, few, many and, for expanded clones, a class.

>.|TRBJ2-3|.|TRBV4-2
CASSQSPGLFTDTQYF
TGTGCCAGCAGCCAGTCACCGGGACTGTTCACAGATACGCAGTATTTT
>TRBD1|TRBJ1-5|once|TRBV6-1
CASSQDRANQPQHF
TGTGCCAGCAGTCAGGACAGGGCGAATCAGCCCCAGCATTTT
>.|TRBJ1-5|.|TRBV6-6
CASSYGQGISVAQHF
TGTGCCAGCAGCTACGGGCAGGGTATATCAGTGGCCCAGCATTTT
>TRBD1|TRBJ2-7|.|TRBV5-1
CASSGTGPAYEQYF
TGCGCCAGCAGCGGGACAGGGCCGGCCTACGAGCAGTACTTC
>TRBD2|TRBJ2-3|.|TRBV5-8
CASSPGTSGSSTDTQYF
TGTGCCAGCAGCCCGGGGACTAGCGGGAGCAGCACAGATACGCAGTATTTT
>.|TRBJ1-2|.|TRBV18
CASSPGGNIGYTF
TGTGCCAGCTCACCAGGAGGGAATATTGGCTACACCTTC
>.|TRBJ1-4|.|TRBV7-2
CASSLRAGSNEKLFF
TGTGCCAGCAGCTTACGCGCAGGTTCAAATGAAAAACTGTTTTTT
>TRBD2|TRBJ2-5|.|TRBV7-2
CASSRTSGGARETQYF
TGTGCCAGCAGCCGGACTAGCGGGGGGGCTCGGGAGACCCAGTACTTC
>.|TRBJ1-5|.|TRBV18
CASSPRGREPQHF
TGTGCCAGCTCACCGAGGGGCAGGGAGCCCCAGCATTTT
>.|TRBJ2-5|.|TRBV7-2
CASSLILRAQETQYF
TGTGCCAGCAGCTTAATTCTCAGGGCCCAAGAGACCCAGTACTTC
>TRBD2|TRBJ2-7|.|TRBV7-3
CASSPASGGTYEQYF
TGTGCCAGCAGTCCTGCTAGCGGCGGGACCTACGAGCAGTACTTC
>.|TRBJ2-1|.|TRBV6-9
CASSYRRVRSSYNEQFF
TGTGCCAGCAGTTATCGGCGCGTTAGAAGCTCCTACAATGAGCAGTTCTTC
>TRBD1|TRBJ2-5|.|TRBV5-6
CASSEPGTGDQETQYF
TGTGCCAGCAGCGAACCCGGGACAGGCGACCAAGAGACCCAGTACTTC
>.|TRBJ1-2|many|TRBV10-3
CAISRIEAGHGYTF
TGTGCCATCAGTAGGATAGAAGCCGGTCATGGCTACACCTTC
>.|TRBJ2-4|.|TRBV11-2
CASSLPAPNIQYF
TGTGCCAGCAGCTTACCGGCCCCAAACATTCAGTACTTC
>.|TRBJ1-1|.|TRBV6-5
CASSYLQGSEAFF
TGTGCCAGCAGTTACCTCCAGGGGTCTGAAGCTTTCTTT
>TRBD2|TRBJ2-7|.|TRBV6-1
CASSDGGITYEQYF
TGTGCCAGCAGTGACGGGGGGATTACCTACGAGCAGTACTTC
>.|TRBJ1-2|.|TRBV6-5
CASSQDGNFYGYTF
TGTGCCAGCAGCCAGGACGGGAATTTCTATGGCTACACCTTC
>.|TRBJ2-7|.|TRBV30
CAWSVGSYEQYF
TGTGCCTGGAGTGTAGGTTCCTACGAGCAGTACTTC